The rows below give T cell receptor beta chains drawn from one sample of a study of blood T cell repertoires in COVID-19. Method: immunoSEQ multiplex PCR; TCRdb's copy keeps in-frame clones and lacks some. This repertoire shows about 97,000 clones, 70% to 90% found once; its top ten account for 9.5% to 13%. The specimen was peripheral blood. Receptors originate from a woman in her 30s with acute or convalescent COVID-19. Both conserved end residues are part of each CDR3. The order of the fields is clone size, J gene, D gene, CDR3 length, V gene, CDR3 DNA, CDR3 protein. D genes are given only for firm matches. The size entry is marked missing in some rows and otherwise reads once, few, many or a size class.

clone_size: NA
j_call: TRBJ1-4
d_call: NA
cdr3_length: 16
v_call: TRBV19
cdr3_nt: TGTGCCAGTAGTCTGCGTCCTAGCCCCTTGGGTGAAAAACTGTTTTTT
cdr3_aa: CASSLRPSPLGEKLFF

clone_size: NA
j_call: TRBJ2-7
d_call: NA
cdr3_length: 14
v_call: TRBV9
cdr3_nt: TGTGCCAGCAGTAAGACAGGAACCTCCTACGAGCAGTACTTC
cdr3_aa: CASSKTGTSYEQYF

clone_size: NA
j_call: TRBJ1-2
d_call: TRBD1
cdr3_length: 15
v_call: TRBV7-9
cdr3_nt: TGTGCCAGCAGCTTAGGGACAGGGGGCGTCTATGGCTACACCTTC
cdr3_aa: CASSLGTGGVYGYTF

clone_size: NA
j_call: TRBJ1-4
d_call: NA
cdr3_length: 13
v_call: TRBV30
cdr3_nt: TGTGCCTGGTCGCCGAGCCTTAATGAAAAACTGTTTTTT
cdr3_aa: CAWSPSLNEKLFF

clone_size: NA
j_call: TRBJ1-1
d_call: NA
cdr3_length: 17
v_call: TRBV3-1/TRBV3-2
cdr3_nt: TGTGCCAGCAGCCAAGATATCTTCCTCGGAGGGGACACTGAAGCTTTCTTT
cdr3_aa: CASSQDIFLGGDTEAFF

clone_size: NA
j_call: TRBJ1-5
d_call: TRBD1
cdr3_length: 17
v_call: TRBV7-8
cdr3_nt: TGTGCCAGCAGCCCAACGGGGACAGTGGCCCACAATCAGCCCCAGCATTTT
cdr3_aa: CASSPTGTVAHNQPQHF

clone_size: NA
j_call: TRBJ1-5
d_call: NA
cdr3_length: 12
v_call: TRBV27
cdr3_nt: TGTGCCAGCAGTCGTATCAATCAGCCCCAGCATTTT
cdr3_aa: CASSRINQPQHF

clone_size: few
j_call: TRBJ1-4
d_call: TRBD1
cdr3_length: 14
v_call: TRBV12-5
cdr3_nt: TGTGCTAGTGGCACAGGGGTGATCAATGAAAAACTGTTTTTT
cdr3_aa: CASGTGVINEKLFF

clone_size: NA
j_call: TRBJ1-4
d_call: TRBD1
cdr3_length: 15
v_call: TRBV5-6
cdr3_nt: TGTGCCAGCAGCTTGCGGACAGGGGGAGGTGAAAAACTGTTTTTT
cdr3_aa: CASSLRTGGGEKLFF

clone_size: NA
j_call: TRBJ1-2
d_call: NA
cdr3_length: 15
v_call: TRBV28
cdr3_nt: TGTGCCAGCAGTTTAGGGCAGGCCAGGAACTATGGCTACACCTTC
cdr3_aa: CASSLGQARNYGYTF

clone_size: NA
j_call: TRBJ1-4
d_call: NA
cdr3_length: 13
v_call: TRBV30
cdr3_nt: TGTGCCTGGAGTCAGATACTGAGGGAAAAACTGTTTTTT
cdr3_aa: CAWSQILREKLFF

clone_size: NA
j_call: TRBJ1-4
d_call: NA
cdr3_length: 14
v_call: TRBV7-9
cdr3_nt: TGTGCCAGCAGCCTTGGACAGAATAATGAAAAACTGTTTTTT
cdr3_aa: CASSLGQNNEKLFF

clone_size: NA
j_call: TRBJ1-5
d_call: TRBD1
cdr3_length: 15
v_call: TRBV6-6
cdr3_nt: TGTGCCAGCAGTTACGGAAACAGGGGGAATCAGCCCCAGCATTTT
cdr3_aa: CASSYGNRGNQPQHF

clone_size: NA
j_call: TRBJ2-7
d_call: NA
cdr3_length: 15
v_call: TRBV6-5
cdr3_nt: TGTGCCAGCAAATCGGGCCAGGGGCATTTCTACGAGCAGTACTTC
cdr3_aa: CASKSGQGHFYEQYF

clone_size: NA
j_call: TRBJ1-2
d_call: TRBD1
cdr3_length: 15
v_call: TRBV7-2
cdr3_nt: TGTGCCAGCAGCTCAGGGACAGGGGGCGCCCGGGGCTACACCTTC
cdr3_aa: CASSSGTGGARGYTF

clone_size: NA
j_call: TRBJ1-5
d_call: NA
cdr3_length: 13
v_call: TRBV2
cdr3_nt: TGTGCCAGCAGCACAGGGTTGACTCAGCCCCAGCATTTT
cdr3_aa: CASSTGLTQPQHF

clone_size: NA
j_call: TRBJ2-7
d_call: TRBD1
cdr3_length: 16
v_call: TRBV5-1
cdr3_nt: TGCGCCAGCAGCCCCCAGTCTACAGGGGACCTTGGAGAGCAGTACTTC
cdr3_aa: CASSPQSTGDLGEQYF

clone_size: NA
j_call: TRBJ2-4
d_call: TRBD1
cdr3_length: 16
v_call: TRBV2
cdr3_nt: TGTGCCAGCAGCCCTGGGACAGCACTAGCCAAAAACATTCAGTACTTC
cdr3_aa: CASSPGTALAKNIQYF

clone_size: NA
j_call: TRBJ1-2
d_call: TRBD1
cdr3_length: 13
v_call: TRBV10-2
cdr3_nt: TGCGCCAGCAGGACGTCAGGGGGCTTAGGCTACACCTTC
cdr3_aa: CASRTSGGLGYTF

clone_size: once
j_call: TRBJ1-5
d_call: TRBD1
cdr3_length: 13
v_call: TRBV2
cdr3_nt: TGTGCCAGCAGGGGGACAGGAGACCAGCCCCAGCATTTT
cdr3_aa: CASRGTGDQPQHF

clone_size: NA
j_call: TRBJ2-2
d_call: TRBD2
cdr3_length: 19
v_call: TRBV27
cdr3_nt: TGTGCCAGCAGTTTAGCTGTGGCTAGCGGGGGGCCCGGCACCGGGGAGCTGTTTTTT
cdr3_aa: CASSLAVASGGPGTGELFF

clone_size: once
j_call: TRBJ2-4
d_call: TRBD2
cdr3_length: 19
v_call: TRBV6-2/TRBV6-3
cdr3_nt: TGTGCCAGCAGTTACTCGAGAGCTAGCGGGGGGTCCCCATTAAACATTCAGTACTTC
cdr3_aa: CASSYSRASGGSPLNIQYF

clone_size: NA
j_call: TRBJ1-1
d_call: NA
cdr3_length: 15
v_call: TRBV15
cdr3_nt: TGTGCCACCAGCAGAGGGCACGGAGGGCCCACTGAAGCTTTCTTT
cdr3_aa: CATSRGHGGPTEAFF

clone_size: few
j_call: TRBJ2-4
d_call: TRBD1
cdr3_length: 18
v_call: TRBV2
cdr3_nt: TGTGCCAGCAGTGACAATGGGGACAGGCGGGGAGATTGGTACATTCAGTACTTC
cdr3_aa: CASSDNGDRRGDWYIQYF